Listed below are T cell receptor beta chains from one sample, sequenced in a study of T cells in Graves' hyperthyroidism and ophthalmopathy. MiXCR, applied by TCRdb to the multiplex PCR reads, yields one record per CDR3 protein. Of 300,000 to 450,000 distinct CDR3 sequences in the sample, 15% to 20% were seen once. Sequencing was performed on blood. The receptors were sampled from a man aged 18 to 29 with Graves' ophthalmopathy. The CDR3 runs from the conserved cysteine through the conserved F or W. D genes are given only for firm matches. Size tells how often a clone was seen (once, few, many) or the class of an expanded clone, and some rows leave it out.

clone_size	v_call	d_call	j_call	cdr3_aa	cdr3_nt
-	TRBV3-1	-	TRBJ2-2	CASSPPGSNTGELFF	TGTGCCAGCAGCCCTCCGGGATCAAACACCGGGGAGCTGTTTTTT
many	TRBV28	TRBD1	TRBJ2-1	CASRDRVPYNEQFF	TGTGCCAGCCGGGACAGGGTCCCCTACAATGAGCAGTTCTTC
many	TRBV19	-	TRBJ1-5	CASSVRDSNQPQHF	TGTGCCAGTAGTGTCCGGGATAGCAATCAGCCCCAGCATTTT
many	TRBV7-2	TRBD2	TRBJ2-1	CASSLGLAEGEQFF	TGTGCCAGCAGCCTGGGACTAGCGGAGGGTGAGCAGTTCTTC
few	TRBV10-3	-	TRBJ2-3	CAISESFGLAGDTQYF	TGTGCCATCAGTGAGTCGTTTGGGCTAGCAGGAGATACGCAGTATTTT
few	TRBV4-2	-	TRBJ1-2	CASSQDVDATYGYTF	TGTGCCAGCAGCCAAGACGTCGACGCGACCTATGGCTACACCTTC
many	TRBV29-1	-	TRBJ1-1	CSVGIWVPGTEAFF	TGCAGCGTTGGAATATGGGTCCCGGGCACTGAAGCTTTCTTT
-	TRBV28	-	TRBJ1-2	CASSFMHGYTF	TGTGCCAGCAGTTTTATGCATGGCTACACCTTC
few	TRBV5-4	-	TRBJ2-2	CASSLQQGLTGELFF	TGTGCCAGCAGCTTGCAGCAGGGTTTAACCGGGGAGCTGTTTTTT
many	TRBV28	-	TRBJ1-2	CASRDSKGYGYTF	TGTGCCAGCAGGGACAGTAAGGGCTATGGCTACACCTTC
-	TRBV20-1	-	TRBJ1-5	CSAPRRNENQPQHF	TGCAGTGCCCCCCGGCGTAATGAGAATCAGCCCCAGCATTTT
-	TRBV4-1	-	TRBJ1-1	CASSQDVRDRGYTEAFF	TGCGCCAGCAGCCAAGATGTGAGGGACCGGGGATACACTGAAGCTTTCTTT
-	TRBV2	-	TRBJ2-1	CASSEINEQFF	TGTGCCAGCAGTGAAATAAATGAGCAGTTCTTC
few	TRBV11-1	TRBD1	TRBJ2-2	CASSLGTGASTGELFF	TGTGCCAGCAGCTTAGGGACAGGGGCCTCCACCGGGGAGCTGTTTTTT
few	TRBV28	-	TRBJ1-1	CASSTIEAFF	TGTGCCAGCAGCACTATTGAAGCTTTCTTT
few	TRBV9	-	TRBJ2-1	CASSVVGVGGYNEQFF	TGTGCCAGCAGCGTAGTTGGTGTCGGTGGCTACAATGAGCAGTTCTTC
-	TRBV7-6	-	TRBJ2-7	CASSGPRVYEQYF	TGTGCCAGCAGCGGCCCTAGGGTGTACGAGCAGTACTTC
few	TRBV4-2	-	TRBJ2-3	CASSQGLVGTDTQYF	TGTGCCAGCAGCCAAGGACTAGTGGGCACAGATACGCAGTATTTT
many	TRBV7-9	-	TRBJ2-3	CASRNPLDTQYF	TGTGCCAGCAGGAATCCGCTGGATACGCAGTATTTT
few	TRBV28	-	TRBJ1-4	CASRGGPGAFNEKLFF	TGTGCCAGCAGAGGCGGACCGGGGGCCTTTAATGAAAAACTGTTTTTT
-	TRBV4-1	-	TRBJ2-7	CASSQDRTVMSYEQYF	TGCGCCAGCAGCCAAGATAGGACAGTGATGTCCTACGAGCAGTACTTC
few	TRBV24-1	-	TRBJ2-1	CATSDIQGMANEQFF	TGTGCCACCAGTGATATACAGGGAATGGCCAATGAGCAGTTCTTC
-	TRBV4-2	TRBD2	TRBJ2-7	CASSQDRSGGSYEQYF	TGTGCCAGCAGCCAAGATCGAAGCGGGGGCTCCTACGAGCAGTACTTC
-	TRBV5-1	TRBD1	TRBJ1-2	CASSEGITGTGEGYTF	TGCGCCAGCAGCGAGGGAATAACCGGGACAGGGGAAGGCTACACCTTC
few	TRBV7-6	-	TRBJ1-2	CASSSNGAGYGYTF	TGTGCCAGCAGCTCAAATGGGGCAGGATATGGCTACACCTTC
many	TRBV20-1	-	TRBJ2-7	CSARDYQRSSYEQYF	TGCAGTGCTAGAGATTATCAGAGGAGCTCCTACGAGCAGTACTTC
-	TRBV5-5	-	TRBJ2-3	CASSFPLTSFCESDTQYF	TGTGCCAGCAGCTTCCCCCTAACCTCCTTTTGTGAGTCAGATACGCAGTATTTT
many	TRBV2	TRBD1	TRBJ2-7	CASSATGTESYEQYF	TGTGCCAGCAGTGCCACCGGGACAGAGTCCTACGAGCAGTACTTC
many	TRBV6-1	-	TRBJ2-7	CATTRAGEGEQYF	TGTGCCACCACCCGGGCGGGCGAGGGGGAGCAGTACTTC
many	TRBV7-9	TRBD2	TRBJ2-2	CAATSGSNTGELFF	TGTGCCGCTACTAGCGGGTCGAACACCGGGGAGCTGTTTTTT
-	TRBV20-1	-	TRBJ2-5	CSARDKSAGTQYF	TGCAGTGCTAGAGACAAGTCGGCGGGGACCCAGTACTTC
many	TRBV12-3/TRBV12-4	TRBD2	TRBJ2-3	CASSRRKAGGLSDTQYF	TGTGCCAGCAGTCGAAGGAAAGCGGGGGGGCTCTCAGATACGCAGTATTTT
few	TRBV19	-	TRBJ2-3	CASSKRQGVTDTQYF	TGTGCCAGTAGTAAACGTCAGGGTGTAACAGATACGCAGTATTTT
few	TRBV10-2	TRBD1	TRBJ2-2	CASSGGQGGWTGELFF	TGCGCCAGCAGCGGAGGACAGGGGGGGTGGACCGGGGAGCTGTTTTTT
-	TRBV7-3	TRBD1	TRBJ1-2	CASSLTPGGTGFHYGYTF	TGTGCCAGCAGCTTAACGCCCGGGGGGACAGGGTTCCACTATGGCTACACCTTC
few	TRBV6-4	TRBD2	TRBJ2-1	CASSGTSGGVNEQFF	TGTGCCAGCAGTGGGACTAGCGGGGGGGTGAATGAGCAGTTCTTC
many	TRBV2	-	TRBJ2-1	CASNYYNEQFF	TGTGCCAGTAACTACTACAATGAGCAGTTCTTC
many	TRBV7-8	TRBD2	TRBJ2-5	CASSWGGGRQETQYF	TGTGCCAGCAGCTGGGGGGGAGGACGGCAAGAGACCCAGTACTTC
few	TRBV4-1	-	TRBJ2-5	CASSQGSLGTETQYF	TGTGCCAGCAGCCAAGGGTCGTTGGGGACAGAGACCCAGTACTTC
once	TRBV3-1	-	TRBJ2-7	CASSQDRGKVYEQCF	TGTGCCAGCAGCCAAGATCGGGGGAAGGTTTACGAGCAGTGCTTC
many	TRBV7-9	TRBD1	TRBJ1-2	CASSPGQLYGYTF	TGTGCCAGCAGCCCGGGACAGCTCTATGGCTACACCTTC
-	TRBV3-1	-	TRBJ1-2	CASSQGRAGGYTF	TGTGCCAGCAGCCAAGGTCGGGCGGGCGGCTACACCTTC
many	TRBV2	-	TRBJ1-1	CASRRRGFTEAFF	TGTGCCAGCAGGAGGAGAGGTTTCACTGAAGCTTTCTTT
many	TRBV12-3/TRBV12-4	-	TRBJ1-1	CASSSQGSDTEAFF	TGTGCCAGCAGTTCACAGGGATCGGACACTGAAGCTTTCTTT
few	TRBV4-1	-	TRBJ1-2	CASSADSQTNYGYTF	TGCGCCAGCAGCGCCGACAGTCAGACTAACTATGGCTACACCTTC
-	TRBV5-1	-	TRBJ1-1	CASSTARRGGNTEAFF	TGTGCCAGCAGCACCGCCCGCAGGGGCGGGAACACTGAAGCTTTCTTT
-	TRBV7-2	-	TRBJ2-7	CASSQGGTTYEQYF	TGTGCCAGCAGCCAGGGCGGGACGACGTACGAGCAGTACTTC
-	TRBV19	-	TRBJ2-2	CASSRRDTWELFF	TGTGCCAGTAGTAGACGAGACACCTGGGAGCTGTTTTTT
many	TRBV7-3	TRBD1	TRBJ2-3	CASSPQGAGTQYF	TGTGCCAGCAGCCCTCAGGGGGCAGGTACGCAGTATTTT